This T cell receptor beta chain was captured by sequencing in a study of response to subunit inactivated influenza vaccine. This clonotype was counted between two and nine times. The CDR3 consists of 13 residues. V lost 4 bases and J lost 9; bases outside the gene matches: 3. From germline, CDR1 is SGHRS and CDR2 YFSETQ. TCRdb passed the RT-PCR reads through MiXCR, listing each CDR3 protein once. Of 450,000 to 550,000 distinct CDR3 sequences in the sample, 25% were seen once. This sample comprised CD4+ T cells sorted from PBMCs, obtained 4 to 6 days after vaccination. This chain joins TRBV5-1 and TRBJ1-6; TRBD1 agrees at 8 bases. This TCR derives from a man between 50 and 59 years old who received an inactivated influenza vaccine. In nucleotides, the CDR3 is TGCGCCAGCAGCCGACAGGGGAGTTCACCCCTCCACTTT. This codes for CASSRQGSSPLHF.